The 24 T cell receptor beta chains below all came from one sample that was sequenced in a study of breast tumors, draining lymph nodes, adjacent tissues. TCRdb re-derived calls from the multiplex PCR reads in MiXCR, one entry per CDR3 protein. The sample has 60,000 to 65,000 distinct CDR3 sequences, around 60% seen once. Sequencing used breast tumor tissue. The receptor set was obtained from a female donor with breast cancer. Some clones in this sample may be carry-over from other donors' samples.

This clonotype was counted at least ten times. CDR3 in amino acids: CSASDHNEQFF. The CDR3 DNA reads TGCAGTGCTTCGGACCACAATGAGCAGTTCTTC. The chain links TRBV20-1 to TRBJ2-1; D gene unclear. CDR1 and CDR2 (germline): DFQATT, SNEGSKA (reference sequence). The V end lost 5 bases, the J end lost 5 bases, and 7 bases lay between the germline ends. The CDR3 sequence is 11 residues long.

This sequence joins TRBV7-9 and TRBJ2-5; 13 nucleotides match TRBD2. V trimming: 3 bases; J trimming: 4 bases; junction bases outside the gene matches: 2. The CDR3 loop spans 15 amino acids. Germline assignment: CDR1 SEHNR and CDR2 FQNEAQ (reference sequence). The CDR3 nucleotides are TGTGCCAGCAGCTTGACTAGCGGGGGGATAGAGACCCAGTACTTC. It is translated as CASSLTSGGIETQYF. Full variable domain (remainder filled in from reference TRBV7-9 and TRBJ2-5): DTGVSQNPRHKITKRGQNVTFRCDPISEHNRLYWYRQTLGQGPEFLTYFQNEAQLEKSRLLSDRFSAERPKGSFSTLEIQRTEQGDSAMYLCASSLTSGGIETQYFGPGTRLLVL.

The V call is TRBV9, the J call TRBJ2-3, with 9 positions matching TRBD2. The CDR3 has 14 residues. The V segment lost 6 bases and the J segment 5 bases; nucleotides outside the gene matches: 7. Germline V lookup: CDR1 SGDLS, CDR2 YYNGEE. Here the CDR3 reads CASTVAGVGDTQYF. CDR3 DNA: TGTGCCAGCACAGTAGCGGGGGTAGGAGATACGCAGTATTTT.

This clonotype was picked up many times. This chain links TRBV5-1 with TRBJ2-3, with 7 nucleotides matching TRBD1. This CDR3 has 14 residues. From germline, CDR1 is SGHRS and CDR2 YFSETQ. V shed 3 bases, J shed 2 bases, and the junction held 3 bases outside the gene matches. CDR3 nucleotide sequence: TGCGCCAGCAGCTCCGGGACAGCCACAGATACGCAGTATTTT. This codes for CASSSGTATDTQYF.

This clonotype was seen a single time. The chain uses TRBV7-2 and TRBJ2-2, with D maybe TRBD2 (5 bases). The germline V gene has CDR1 SGHTA and CDR2 FQGNSA. The V end lost 7 bases, the J end lost 7 bases, and 19 bases lay between the germline ends. The CDR3 covers 15 residues. CDR3: CASIRRIGIRGELFF. CDR3 in DNA: TGTGCCAGCATCCGACGAATCGGGATCCGCGGGGAGCTGTTTTTT.

The rearrangement uses TRBV11-2 and TRBJ2-5; possible D gene TRBD2, 6 bases. This CDR3 contains 21 residues. Germline V gene sequence: CDR1 SGHAT, CDR2 FQNNGV. V dropped 6 bases and J dropped 2 bases, with 34 bases sitting between them. CDR3 sequence (DNA): TGTGCCAGCAGTCCCTTAAAGGGAGCCCCTACAATGAGCGGGCTTCAAGAGACCCAGTACTTC. Its protein product is CASSPLKGAPTMSGLQETQYF.

This clonotype came up a few times. This chain uses TRBV24-1 with TRBJ2-1; D is unclear. The V end was cut by 0 bases, the J end by 6 bases, with 5 bases between. The CDR3 consists of 13 residues. Looked up from germline, CDR1 is KGHDR and CDR2 is SFDVKD. The DNA for the CDR3 is TGTGCCACCAGTGATTTGACGGGCAATGAGCAGTTCTTC. Translation gives CATSDLTGNEQFF.

In this sample, this clonotype turned up many times. The CDR3 ends on some other residue instead of the conserved phenylalanine or tryptophan, so this is likely a read error. The DNA is left out, because the CDR3 cannot be placed on it with certainty; the CDR3 is given as TCRdb lists it. The chain couples TRBV2 to TRBJ2-5; TRBD1 is taken as the D call from the table, unchecked against the DNA. In germline, CDR1 is SNHLY, CDR2 FYNNEI. With termini counted, the CDR3 has 10 amino acids. This CDR3 is CASSGGQPGQ.

The rearrangement joins TRBV2 to TRBJ2-1, with 12 bases aligning to TRBD2. The V gene end was trimmed by 7 bases and the J gene end by 8 bases; junction bases not matched to a gene: 15. CDR3 length: 17 residues. From germline, CDR1 is SNHLY and CDR2 FYNNEI. In DNA, the CDR3 is TGTGCCAGCATGGCTGGGCTAGCGGGGGGGCCGGTGGATGAGCAGTTCTTC. Translated, it gives CASMAGLAGGPVDEQFF.

Regarding this clonotype: The final CDR3 position lacks the conserved phenylalanine or tryptophan, pointing to a likely read error. No DNA is shown, since the ends of the CDR3 on it are uncertain; the CDR3 is the one TCRdb lists. V and J are TRBV2 and TRBJ2-5; the D call TRBD1 from the table was never checked on the DNA. Germline V lookup: CDR1 SNHLY, CDR2 FYNNEI. Including both end residues, the CDR3 is 14 amino acids long. CDR3 loop: CASRTTGVGYTFGS.

V usage is TRBV5-1 and J usage is TRBJ1-1; possible D gene TRBD1, 5 bases. This CDR3 has 13 amino acids. V lost 0 bases and J lost 5, with 8 bases in between. Germline lookup yields CDR1 SGHRS and CDR2 YFSETQ. CDR3 in DNA: TGCGCCAGCAGCTTGGAGGGGAGGACTGAAGCTTTCTTT. It translates to CASSLEGRTEAFF.

This clonotype was recorded only once. This chain links TRBV2 with TRBJ1-5, with 7 bases aligning to TRBD1. J lost 5 bases, V lost 6 bases, and 4 bases had no gene match. Germline V gives CDR1 SNHLY, CDR2 FYNNEI. The CDR3 covers 13 residues. The CDR3 region has the DNA TGTGCCAGCAGCGGGGACAGATATCAGCCCCAGCATTTT. Encoded protein: CASSGDRYQPQHF. Filled out from reference TRBV2 and TRBJ1-5, the complete variable domain reads EPEVTQTPSHQVTQMGQEVILRCVPISNHLYFYWYRQILGQKVEFLVSFYNNEISEKSEIFDDQFSVERPDGSNFTLKIRSTKLEDSAMYFCASSGDRYQPQHFGDGTRLSIL.

The chain is built from TRBV20-1 and TRBJ2-3; 7 bases are shared with TRBD1. The V and J ends lost 0 bases and 0 bases, in that order; junction bases with no gene match: 15. The germline V gene has CDR1 DFQATT and CDR2 SNEGSKA (reference sequence). This CDR3 region has 19 residues. CDR3 region: CSARDSAGTAETSTDTQYF. Here the CDR3 DNA reads TGCAGTGCTAGAGATTCGGCCGGGACAGCCGAAACTAGCACAGATACGCAGTATTTT.

The chain links TRBV14 to TRBJ1-6, with D unresolved. The V end lost 0 bases, the J end lost 9 bases, and 12 bases lay between the germline ends. The CDR3 spans 15 residues. Germline assignment: CDR1 SGHDN and CDR2 FVKESK. The CDR3 nucleotides are TGTGCCAGCAGCCAAGATTGGGGTGGGGTTTCACCCCTCCACTTT. It specifies CASSQDWGGVSPLHF.

The chain employs TRBV12-3 or TRBV12-4 and TRBJ2-2, with D possibly matching TRBD2 (6 bases). The V gene lost 3 bases and the J gene lost 2 bases, with 13 bases spanning the gap. The CDR3 spans 16 residues. The CDR3 DNA sequence: TGTGCCAGCAGTTTGTGGGGGACTGGAAACACCGGGGAGCTGTTTTTT. Its protein is CASSLWGTGNTGELFF.

The chain uses TRBV7-9 and TRBJ2-5; 8 bases line up with TRBD2. The V and J ends lost 1 base and 9 bases, in that order; junction bases with no gene match: 13. There are 16 residues in the CDR3. Germline CDR1 is SEHNR and CDR2 is FQNEAQ (reference sequence). The CDR3 DNA reads TGTGCCAGCAGCTTAGGGCTAGCGGGCCCCGTAGAAGCCCAGTACTTC. It translates to CASSLGLAGPVEAQYF.

This clonotype was counted ten times or more. This chain links TRBV20-1 with TRBJ2-3, with 14 nucleotides matching TRBD2. With V trimmed by 5 bases and J by 2 bases, 12 bases remained unmatched. The CDR3 is 18 amino acids. Germline loops: CDR1 DFQATT, CDR2 SNEGSKA (reference sequence). Here the CDR3 DNA reads TGCAGTGCTCGACGGGGACTAGCGGGAGTGGACCCCACAGATACGCAGTATTTT. Its protein is CSARRGLAGVDPTDTQYF.

This sequence joins TRBV4-2 and TRBJ1-4; TRBD1 agrees at 9 bases. The CDR3 sequence is 17 residues long. V was pared by 0 bases and J by 2 bases, with 4 bases of the junction left unmatched. The V gene's germline CDR1 is LGHNA and CDR2 YNFKEQ. The CDR3 spells CASSQEGDRATNEKLFF. The DNA for the CDR3 is TGTGCCAGCAGCCAAGAGGGGGACAGGGCCACTAATGAAAAACTGTTTTTT.

This clonotype was found a few times. The chain combines TRBV5-5 with TRBJ2-6; 8 bases are a match to TRBD1. V shed 4 bases, J shed 2 bases, and the junction held 11 bases outside the gene matches. This CDR3 is 18 amino acids long. Germline lookup yields CDR1 SGHKS and CDR2 YYEKEE (reference sequence). CDR3 amino acids: CASSPGQAVTAGANVLTF. The CDR3 DNA follows: TGTGCCAGCAGCCCGGGACAGGCGGTGACCGCTGGGGCCAACGTCCTGACTTTC.

The chain joins TRBV11-2 to TRBJ1-3, with 12 nucleotides matching TRBD1. The length of the CDR3 is 16 residues. The germline CDR1 and CDR2 sequences are SGHAT and FQNNGV. V lost 5 bases and J lost 4; bases outside the gene matches: 6. The CDR3 DNA reads as TGTGCCAGCAGCCCCGGGACAGGGGGCCTGGGAAACACCATATATTTT. This codes for CASSPGTGGLGNTIYF.

The chain is built from TRBV7-2 and TRBJ1-4; 11 bases line up with TRBD1. The CDR3 totals 15 residues. The V gene's germline CDR1 is SGHTA and CDR2 FQGNSA. The trim removed 7 bases at V and 0 bases at J, leaving 1 base unmatched. The CDR3 bases are TGTGCCAGCAAGGGACAGGGGGCAACTAATGAAAAACTGTTTTTT. It specifies CASKGQGATNEKLFF.

V is TRBV20-1 and J is TRBJ1-6, with D maybe TRBD1 (6 bases). V was cut by 4 bases and J by 7 bases, with 14 bases left in between. The germline V gene encodes CDR1 DFQATT and CDR2 SNEGSKA (reference sequence). The CDR3 covers 14 residues. CDR3 coding DNA: TGCAGTGCTACCTGGGCTAGGGGGAATTCACCCCTCCACTTT. As protein: CSATWARGNSPLHF.

On this clonotype itself: The DNA is left out, because the CDR3 cannot be placed on it with certainty; the CDR3 is given as TCRdb lists it. The J gene is TRBJ1-6, the V gene TRBV7-9. Germline V CDR1 and CDR2: SEHNR, FQNEAQ (reference sequence). 21 amino acids form the CDR3, both terminal residues included. CDR3: CASSFYICSARGGPGVSPLHF.

CDR3 in amino acids: CSARGGSRETQYF. CDR3 nucleotides: TGCAGTGCTAGAGGAGGTAGCAGGGAGACCCAGTACTTC. The gene calls are TRBV20-1 and TRBJ2-5; D is unresolved. The V gene's germline CDR1 is DFQATT and CDR2 SNEGSKA (reference sequence). V was trimmed by 1 base and J by 5 bases, leaving 11 bases between them. The CDR3 consists of 13 residues.